This TCR beta chain was documented in a study of response to subunit inactivated influenza vaccine. TCRdb analysed the RT-PCR reads with MiXCR anew, one entry per CDR3 protein. The table includes hundreds of thousands of distinct CDR3 sequences, less than 20% detected once. The sequencing used PBMCs from blood, collected about 11 days after vaccination. The TCR comes from a man between 45 and 60 years old who received an inactivated influenza vaccine.

The CDR3: CSARHLAGTYQETQYF. The CDR3 DNA follows: TGCAGTGCTAGGCATCTAGCGGGGACGTACCAAGAGACCCAGTACTTC. The V call is TRBV20-1, the J call TRBJ2-5; 9 nucleotides agree with TRBD2. CDR3 length: 16 amino acids. Per the germline V gene, CDR1 is DFQATT and CDR2 is SNEGSKA (reference sequence). Germline trimming cut 3 bases from V and 0 bases from J; bases unmatched to any gene: 8.